Shown below are 28 T cell receptor beta chains from a single sample sequenced in a study of blood T cell repertoires in COVID-19. The protocol was immunoSEQ multiplex PCR, while the TCRdb copy is restricted to in-frame clones and leaves out a portion. The sample includes 190,000 or so clones, 84% of them seen just once. The sample taken for sequencing was PBMCs or T cells enriched from blood (not recorded which). Receptor source: a man in his forties or fifties who had recovered from COVID-19.

Only one count was recorded for this clone. J is TRBJ1-2 and V is TRBV30; TRBD1 is a possible D gene (6 bases). The CDR3 sequence is 12 residues long. The germline V and J ends were trimmed by 5 bases and 8 bases, with 15 bases remaining between them. The germline V gene encodes CDR1 GTSNPN and CDR2 SVGIG (reference sequence). This chain's CDR3 is CAWGGHRGGYTF. The CDR3 coding sequence is TGTGCCTGGGGGGGGCACAGAGGAGGCTACACCTTC.

The rearrangement links TRBV3-1 (or the pseudogene TRBV3-2) to TRBJ1-2; TRBD1 matches at 10 bases. The CDR3 is 13 residues long. V shed 8 bases, J shed 7 bases, and the junction held 7 bases outside the gene matches. Germline assignment: CDR1 LGHDT and CDR2 YNNKEL (reference sequence). CDR3 sequence reads: CASRDRGVSGYTF. As DNA, the CDR3 is TGTGCCAGCCGGGACAGGGGCGTATCTGGCTACACCTTC.

The V and J genes are TRBV6-2 or TRBV6-3 and TRBJ1-1, with D unresolved. Trimming took off 0 bases at V and 5 bases at J, with 4 bases between the two ends. Germline V gene data show CDR1 as MNHEY and CDR2 as SVGEGT. CDR3 length equals 12 residues. CDR3 protein: CASSYSATEAFF. The CDR3 region has the DNA TGTGCCAGCAGTTACTCGGCTACTGAAGCTTTCTTT.

This clone was seen only a few times. The chain joins TRBV19 to TRBJ1-6; 7 bases are shared with TRBD1. Losses at the gene ends were 3 bases for V and 5 bases for J; bases not matched to a gene: 10. The CDR3 covers 17 residues. Germline loops: CDR1 LNHDA, CDR2 SQIVND (reference sequence). CDR3 amino acids: CASSIWTGRNNNSPLHF. The CDR3 region has the DNA TGTGCCAGTAGTATTTGGACAGGACGTAACAATAATTCACCCCTCCACTTT.

The chain carries TRBV5-8 and TRBJ1-3; tentatively, D is TRBD1 (5 bases). In germline, CDR1 is SGHTS, CDR2 YDEGEE. Trimming cost V 0 bases and J 4 bases, with 5 bases left between them. This CDR3 is built from 13 residues. The CDR3 reads CASSLGQGNTIYF. In nucleotides, the CDR3 is TGTGCCAGCAGCTTGGGACAGGGAAACACCATATATTTT.

The chain has TRBV2 and TRBJ2-2; D perhaps matches TRBD1 (6 bases). This CDR3 region has 14 residues. The V end was cut by 7 bases, the J end by 1 base, with 10 bases between. CDR1 and CDR2 from the germline V gene are SNHLY and FYNNEI. In DNA, the CDR3 is TGTGCCAGCATCAGGACAGTGAACACCGGGGAGCTGTTTTTT. Its translation is CASIRTVNTGELFF.

The genes are TRBV7-9 and TRBJ2-2, with 7 bases matching TRBD1. The CDR3 length is 15 residues. CDR1 is SEHNR and CDR2 is FQNEAQ in the germline V gene (reference sequence). Trimming took 5 bases from V and 4 from J; bases not matched to a gene: 7. CDR3 DNA sequence: TGTGCCAGCAGCATGGGGCCAGGGGGCACCGGGGAGCTGTTTTTT. It is translated as CASSMGPGGTGELFF. Full variable domain (outside the CDR3, taken from reference TRBV7-9 and TRBJ2-2): DTGVSQNPRHKITKRGQNVTFRCDPISEHNRLYWYRQTLGQGPEFLTYFQNEAQLEKSRLLSDRFSAERPKGSFSTLEIQRTEQGDSAMYLCASSMGPGGTGELFFGEGSRLTVL.

The J gene is TRBJ2-1, the V gene TRBV11-3; no clear D gene. The length of the CDR3 is 11 residues. Germline assignment: CDR1 SGHNT and CDR2 YENEEA. Trimming removed 5 bases from V and 8 bases from J, with 7 bases in between. The CDR3, as DNA: TGTGCCAGCAGCCACGGTCATGAGCAGTTCTTC. This sequence encodes CASSHGHEQFF.

The chain combines TRBV19 with TRBJ1-2; TRBD1 matches 7 bases. Germline CDR1 is LNHDA and CDR2 is SQIVND (reference sequence). The CDR3 is 17 amino acids. J lost 3 bases, V lost 1 base, and 11 bases had no gene match. Here the CDR3 DNA reads TGTGCCAGTAGTATAGCCGGGACAGCCACGTCTTACTATGGCTACACCTTC. Translation gives CASSIAGTATSYYGYTF.

This chain uses TRBV7-8 with TRBJ2-5, with TRBD1 as a possible D gene (6 bases). The CDR3 covers 15 residues. CDR1 and CDR2 from the germline V gene are SGHVS and FQNEAQ. V lost 2 bases to trimming and J lost 5 bases, with 15 bases between them. CDR3 amino acids: CASSLQGPGQETQYF. The CDR3 DNA follows: TGTGCCAGCAGCTTACAGGGGCCCGGACAGGAGACCCAGTACTTC.

The CDR3 spells CASSLESSGGSETQYF. The CDR3 nucleotides are TGCGCCAGCAGCTTGGAAAGTAGCGGGGGGTCGGAGACCCAGTACTTC. The chain recombines TRBV5-1 with TRBJ2-5, with 10 bases identical to TRBD2. Losses at the gene ends were 0 bases for V and 5 bases for J; bases not matched to a gene: 7. The CDR3 runs to 16 residues. Per germline, CDR1 SGHRS and CDR2 YFSETQ.

J is TRBJ2-3 and V is TRBV7-2; D is uncertain. The CDR3 runs to 13 residues. Trimming pared 3 bases from V and 6 bases from J, leaving 10 bases between. Germline V gene lookup returns CDR1 SGHTA and CDR2 FQGNSA. The CDR3 loop reads CASSFTSSDTQYF. CDR3 nucleotides: TGTGCCAGCAGCTTCACGAGCTCCGATACGCAGTATTTT.

CDR3 bases: TGTGCCAGCAGCCAGACAGCGAACACCGGGGAGCTGTTTTTT. Translated, it gives CASSQTANTGELFF. The chain uses TRBV7-9 and TRBJ2-2, with D maybe TRBD1 (5 bases). V was shortened by 5 bases and J by 0 bases, with 7 bases between the two germline ends. The V gene's germline CDR1 is SEHNR and CDR2 FQNEAQ (reference sequence). The CDR3 spans 14 residues.

V gene TRBV19 combines with J gene TRBJ1-2; a possible D gene is TRBD1 (5 bases). The V end was cut by 6 bases, the J end by 3 bases, with 17 bases between. The CDR3 has 15 amino acids. Germline CDR1 and CDR2: LNHDA and SQIVND (reference sequence). The CDR3 DNA follows: TGTGCCAGTAGCATCCTCAGGGAAGGGGACTATGGCTACACCTTC. Amino acids: CASSILREGDYGYTF.

This clone has just one count. V and J are TRBV25-1 and TRBJ2-5; 7 positions agree with TRBD2. CDR1 is MGHDK and CDR2 is SYGVNS in the germline V gene. CDR3 length: 16 residues. After removal of 8 bases from V and 4 bases from J, the junction contained 16 bases not matched to a gene. In DNA form, the CDR3 reads TGTGCCAGCGCACAAGGGGCGGGGGTTTGGGGAGAGACCCAGTACTTC. Encoded protein: CASAQGAGVWGETQYF.

The V gene is TRBV5-1, the J gene TRBJ2-5, with 7 bases matching TRBD2. Trimming removed 7 bases from V and 6 bases from J; junction bases left unmatched: 9. The CDR3 covers 13 residues. Germline CDR1 SGHRS, CDR2 YFSETQ. CDR3 coding DNA: TGCGCCAGCGGCGGGCTAGCGGAGCAGACCCAGTACTTC. It encodes CASGGLAEQTQYF.

This chain uses TRBV6-6 with TRBJ1-5, with a weak D call TRBD1 (5 bases). V was pared by 6 bases and J by 5 bases, with 14 bases between. The CDR3 extends over 14 amino acids. The germline CDR1 and CDR2 sequences are MNHNY and SVGAGI (reference sequence). Here the CDR3 reads CASRFGTVDQPQHF. CDR3 bases: TGTGCCAGCAGATTTGGGACTGTCGATCAGCCCCAGCATTTT.

The chain employs TRBV5-6 and TRBJ1-1; 7 nucleotides agree with TRBD1. Germline CDR1 SGHDT, CDR2 YYEEEE. This CDR3 region has 14 residues. Trimming took 2 bases from V and 4 from J; bases not matched to a gene: 5. DNA for the CDR3: TGTGCCAGCAGCTTAACAGGGGCTGGCACTGAAGCTTTCTTT. Translation gives CASSLTGAGTEAFF.

V gene TRBV5-8 combines with J gene TRBJ1-5; 7 bases fit TRBD1. The germline V gene encodes CDR1 SGHTS and CDR2 YDEGEE. V lost 0 bases to trimming and J lost 6 bases; unmatched junction nucleotides: 6. The CDR3 contains 15 residues. CDR3 bases: TGTGCCAGCAGCTTGGATCAGGACAGGATTCAGCCCCAGCATTTT. Its translation: CASSLDQDRIQPQHF.

This chain connects TRBV9 to TRBJ1-2; 8 bases map to TRBD1. The junction had 6 bases not matched to a gene; V was cut back by 4 bases and J by 1 base. CDR1 is SGDLS, CDR2 YYNGEE, per germline. The CDR3 runs 15 residues. CDR3 nucleotide sequence: TGTGCCAGCAGCTCATCAGGGGGCGGTAACTATGGCTACACCTTC. This encodes CASSSSGGGNYGYTF.

The V gene is TRBV4-1, the J gene TRBJ1-6, with D perhaps matching TRBD1 (6 bases). Per germline, CDR1 MGHRA and CDR2 YSYEKL. With 4 bases removed from V and 5 bases from J, the gap between germline ends came to 12 bases. CDR3 length equals 15 residues. This CDR3 reads CASSPQGKDNSPLHF. In DNA form, the CDR3 reads TGCGCCAGCAGCCCACAGGGTAAGGATAATTCACCCCTCCACTTT.

This clone was seen a single time. This chain connects TRBV5-1 to TRBJ2-1; TRBD1 agrees at 7 bases. Per germline, CDR1 SGHRS and CDR2 YFSETQ. After removal of 7 bases from V and 0 bases from J, the junction contained 7 bases not matched to a gene. This CDR3 region has 15 residues. The CDR3 bases are TGCGCCAGCTCAGGGGGAATAAGCTCCTACAATGAGCAGTTCTTC. Its protein product is CASSGGISSYNEQFF.

V gene TRBV10-3 combines with J gene TRBJ1-2; a possible D gene is TRBD1 (6 bases). This CDR3 has 12 amino acids. V lost 4 bases and J lost 8, with 11 bases in between. Germline V gene lookup returns CDR1 ENHRY and CDR2 SYGVKD. The chain's CDR3 is CAISGTGWGYTF. DNA of the CDR3: TGTGCCATCAGTGGAACAGGGTGGGGCTACACCTTC.

The chain employs TRBV30 and TRBJ1-1, with D maybe TRBD1 (6 bases). Trimming took 4 bases from V and 4 from J, leaving 10 bases between them. The CDR3 consists of 12 residues. CDR1 and CDR2 from the germline V gene are GTSNPN and SVGIG (reference sequence). The CDR3 spells CAWNRVSTEAFF. CDR3 DNA sequence: TGTGCCTGGAACAGGGTAAGCACTGAAGCTTTCTTT.

The genes are TRBV2 and TRBJ2-3, with a tentative D call TRBD2 (6 bases). Per the germline V gene, CDR1 is SNHLY and CDR2 is FYNNEI. The length of the CDR3 is 15 residues. V was cut by 5 bases and J by 6 bases, with 18 bases left in between. The CDR3 sequence: CASSTSQLTRDTQYF. DNA for the CDR3: TGTGCCAGCAGTACCTCTCAGCTGACTAGGGATACGCAGTATTTT.

This clone has more than one count but fewer than ten. The V and J genes are TRBV19 and TRBJ1-6, with 7 bases identical to TRBD1. In germline, CDR1 is LNHDA, CDR2 SQIVND (reference sequence). Trimming at V came to 5 bases and at J to 0 bases, leaving 7 bases not matched to a gene. This CDR3 has 17 amino acids. CDR3 DNA sequence: TGTGCCAGTAGTTTCCCACAGGGGAACTCCTATAATTCACCCCTCCACTTT. This codes for CASSFPQGNSYNSPLHF.

The gene calls are TRBV7-9 and TRBJ1-2; possible D gene TRBD1, 6 bases. The CDR3 covers 12 residues. CDR1 SEHNR and CDR2 FQNEAQ come from the germline V gene (reference sequence). V was shortened by 7 bases and J by 6 bases, with 12 bases between the two germline ends. The CDR3 loop reads CASTLGQNGYTF. The CDR3 bases are TGTGCCAGCACCCTAGGACAGAATGGCTACACCTTC.

This chain links TRBV5-6 with TRBJ2-3; 8 positions match TRBD2. J lost 14 bases, V lost 3 bases, and 11 bases had no gene match. Germline CDR1 SGHDT, CDR2 YYEEEE. The CDR3 length is 13 residues. The CDR3 nucleotides are TGTGCCAGCAGCTCCCTAGCGGGCCTACCAATGTATTTT. Its translation is CASSSLAGLPMYF. The variable domain in full, completed from reference TRBV5-6 and TRBJ2-3, reads DAGVTQSPTHLIKTRGQQVTLRCSPKSGHDTVSWYQQALGQGPQFIFQYYEEEERQRGNFPDRFSGHQFPNYSSELNVNALLLGDSALYLCASSSLAGLPMYFGPGTRLTVL.